This T cell receptor (beta chain) was found in a study of low-dose radiotherapy and immunotherapy resistance in tumors. Overall study context: Fractions of 0.5 Gy went to Cohort 1 every 2 weeks, totaling 6.5 Gy. Starting cycle 1 day 1, oral aspirin 300 mg was given daily for four cycles.

With 5 bases removed from V and 6 bases from J, the gap between germline ends came to 11 bases. The CDR3 contains 12 residues. From germline, CDR1 is SNHLY and CDR2 FYNNEI. Documented time point: before trial treatment. Eligible patients bore advanced solid tumors devoid of tumor-infiltrating lymphocytes. First-strand cDNA relied on TRAV- and TRBV-specific primers spanning alpha and beta chains. Over roughly 19 PCR cycles, TCRs were amplified from a constant-region primer and V-primer adapter. TCRdb reprocessed the reads with MiXCR, giving one entry per CDR3 protein. The sample shows tens of thousands of distinct CDR3 sequences, 18% of them seen only once.

The chain recombines TRBV2 with TRBJ2-7; the D is unclear. The sample here was PBMCs, taken before treatment. The TCR sequence derives from a male donor with prostate cancer. The CDR3 nucleotides read TGTGCCAGCAGTCCTATGATTGCCGAGCAGTACTTC. Protein: CASSPMIAEQYF. Full variable domain (outside the CDR3, taken from reference TRBV2 and TRBJ2-7): EPEVTQTPSHQVTQMGQEVILRCVPISNHLYFYWYRQILGQKVEFLVSFYNNEISEKSEIFDDQFSVERPDGSNFTLKIRSTKLEDSAMYFCASSPMIAEQYFGPGTRLTVT.